Listed below are T cell receptor beta chains from one sample, sequenced in a study of T cell changes during pregnancy in multiple sclerosis. Sequencing used immunoSEQ multiplex PCR; TCRdb keeps in-frame clones, though not all of them. The profile shows roughly 40,000 clones, over 85% of them singletons. The sample was peripheral blood, taken before pregnancy. The receptors were sampled from a female donor with multiple sclerosis, enrolled in a pregnancy study. The CDR3 runs from the conserved cysteine through the conserved F or W. D genes are given only for firm matches. Clone size appears in some rows only: once, few, many, or a class for an expanded clone.

-,15,TRBV6-5,-,TRBJ2-1,TGTGCCAGCAGTTACTTGGCGGGGACCTACAATGAGCAGTTCTTC,CASSYLAGTYNEQFF
-,14,TRBV27,-,TRBJ2-7,TGTGCCAGCAGTTTCTCCGGGGGAGGATACGAGCAGTACTTC,CASSFSGGGYEQYF
-,16,TRBV6-6,TRBD1,TRBJ2-2,TGTGCCAGCAGTTTTTTCGGACAGGGAAGCACCGGGGAGCTGTTTTTT,CASSFFGQGSTGELFF
once,17,TRBV27,TRBD1,TRBJ2-4,TGTGCCAGCAGTCCCGAGACAGGGTACCTAGCCAAAAACATTCAGTACTTC,CASSPETGYLAKNIQYF
once,19,TRBV19,TRBD2,TRBJ2-1,TGTGCCAGTAGACCGTCTAGCGGGGGTTACCTTGGGTCGAACAATGAGCAGTTCTTC,CASRPSSGGYLGSNNEQFF
-,17,TRBV19,-,TRBJ1-4,TGTGCCAGTAGTACACGTGGAGACGGTTCAACTAATGAAAAACTGTTTTTT,CASSTRGDGSTNEKLFF
-,16,TRBV4-1,TRBD2,TRBJ2-5,TGCGCCAGCAGCCAAGAACTAGCGGGGGGACAAGAAACCCAGTACTTC,CASSQELAGGQETQYF
-,14,TRBV18,-,TRBJ2-3,TGTGCCAGCTCACCACCGGGGCCAACAGATACGCAGTATTTT,CASSPPGPTDTQYF
-,17,TRBV18,TRBD1,TRBJ1-4,TGTGCCAGCTCACCAACATCTGACAGGGCGTCGGCTGAAAAACTGTTTTTT,CASSPTSDRASAEKLFF
-,20,TRBV4-2,-,TRBJ1-3,TGTGCCAGCAGCCAAGAGACCCCCTCGCTGATGACAGGTTTTGGAAACACCATATATTTT,CASSQETPSLMTGFGNTIYF
few,14,TRBV6-5,-,TRBJ1-4,TGTGCCAGCAGGCCGCCCCGGGACACCGTAAAACTGTTTTTT,CASRPPRDTVKLFF
-,11,TRBV30,-,TRBJ2-1,TGTGCCTGGAGTGTACGGAATGAGCAGTTCTTC,CAWSVRNEQFF
once,12,TRBV4-1,-,TRBJ1-1,TGCGCCAGCAGCCAAGTAGGGGTTGAAGCTTTCTTT,CASSQVGVEAFF
-,14,TRBV19,-,TRBJ2-1,TGTGCCAGTAGTATAGACGGGTCCTACAATGAGCAGTTCTTC,CASSIDGSYNEQFF
-,14,TRBV5-1,-,TRBJ1-1,TGCGCCAGCAGCTTGGCCGGCAGGGGATATGAAGCTTTCTTT,CASSLAGRGYEAFF
-,17,TRBV27,TRBD2,TRBJ2-3,TGTGCCAGCAGTTTATCGAGTCCGGGACTAGCAGTAGATACGCAGTATTTT,CASSLSSPGLAVDTQYF
-,14,TRBV30,-,TRBJ1-5,TGTGCCTGGAGTGATGGGACTAGAGATCAGCCCCAGCATTTT,CAWSDGTRDQPQHF
-,15,TRBV28,TRBD1,TRBJ1-4,TGTGCCAGCAGTCCCGTGACAGGGGTCGGTGAAAAACTGTTTTTT,CASSPVTGVGEKLFF
-,14,TRBV28,-,TRBJ1-3,TGTGCCAGCAGTTTATCACCGGGGGGAAACACCATATATTTT,CASSLSPGGNTIYF
-,14,TRBV2,-,TRBJ1-2,TGTGCCAGCAGTCCTTGGACTCCTAACTATGGCTACACCTTC,CASSPWTPNYGYTF
-,16,TRBV19,TRBD1,TRBJ1-4,TGTGCCAGTCGACGGACAGGGGGCGGGAGTAGTGAAAAACTGTTTTTT,CASRRTGGGSSEKLFF
-,14,TRBV19,-,TRBJ1-5,TGTGCCAGTAGTATAGGACAGTTAATCCAGCCCCAGCATTTT,CASSIGQLIQPQHF
-,15,TRBV6-6,-,TRBJ1-1,TGTGCCAGCAGCACCTTCGACTTGCGTCGAAGCTTGGCTTTCTTT,CASSTFDLRRSLAFF
-,16,TRBV6-4,-,TRBJ2-3,TGTGCCAGCAGTGGCTCACCTGGGGGAGGTCACGATACGCAGTATTTT,CASSGSPGGGHDTQYF
-,14,TRBV6-4,-,TRBJ2-6,TGTGCCAGCAGTGAGACAGGTGGGGCCAACGTCCTGACTTTC,CASSETGGANVLTF
-,14,TRBV28,TRBD1,TRBJ2-7,TGTGCCAGCAGTACCCCGGACAGGGGACACGAGCAGTACTTC,CASSTPDRGHEQYF
-,14,TRBV10-1,TRBD2,TRBJ2-7,TGCGCCAGCAGTGACGGTCGACTAGCGGGAGGGCAGTACTTC,CASSDGRLAGGQYF
once,16,TRBV2,TRBD2,TRBJ2-5,TGTGCCAGCACCCTAGCGGGAGGGCCGGATAGGGAGACCCAGTACTTC,CASTLAGGPDRETQYF
-,16,TRBV11-2,TRBD2,TRBJ2-2,TGTGCCAGCAGCCTGTGGACTAGCGTATACACCGGGGAGCTGTTTTTT,CASSLWTSVYTGELFF
-,15,TRBV7-9,TRBD1,TRBJ1-3,TGTGCCAGCCATTCGACAGGGGGCTCTGGAAACACCATATATTTT,CASHSTGGSGNTIYF